These 27 T cell receptor beta chains originate from one sample sequenced in a study of radiation and T cells in renal cell carcinoma. Libraries were prepared by immunoSEQ multiplex PCR; TCRdb keeps only in-frame clonotypes and omits some of them. The sample includes 24,000 or so clones, around 57% seen only once; the top ten take roughly 20%. Treatment given: treatment-naive control, cytoreductive nephrectomy. The sequencing used tumor tissue, collected from a patient whose treatment was nephrectomy without radiotherapy. The receptors here all came from a human donor with renal cell carcinoma.

This clone was detected ten times or more. The V gene is TRBV18, the J gene TRBJ2-1; D remains ambiguous. CDR3 length: 15 amino acids. Germline values: CDR1 KGHSH, CDR2 LQKENI. Trimming pared 5 bases from V and 3 bases from J, leaving 14 bases between. This CDR3 reads CASSAQNPYYNEQFF. The CDR3 coding sequence is TGTGCCAGCTCAGCCCAGAACCCTTACTACAATGAGCAGTTCTTC.

This chain links TRBV2 with TRBJ2-3; the match to TRBD2 covers 11 bases. The germline CDR1 and CDR2 sequences are SNHLY and FYNNEI. The V and J ends lost 6 bases and 2 bases, in that order; junction bases with no gene match: 16. The CDR3 length is 19 residues. Here the CDR3 reads CASRSGVASGGLLTDTQYF. In nucleotides, the CDR3 is TGTGCCAGCAGGAGCGGGGTGGCTAGCGGGGGGTTACTCACAGATACGCAGTATTTT.

This clone was observed a single time. The V gene is TRBV11-2, the J gene TRBJ1-2, with no clear D. Germline V lookup: CDR1 SGHAT, CDR2 FQNNGV. CDR3 size: 12 residues. Between the trimmed V and J ends, which lost 4 bases and 4 bases, there was a span of 7 bases. As DNA, the CDR3 is TGTGCCAGCAGCTGGAGTTTCTATGGCTACACCTTC. Its protein is CASSWSFYGYTF.

This chain links TRBV7-2 with TRBJ1-6, with D uncertain. Germline CDR1 and CDR2: SGHTA and FQGNSA. The CDR3 is made up of 15 amino acids. Trimming pared 2 bases from V and 0 bases from J, leaving 5 bases between. The CDR3 loop is CASSLSRSYNSPLHF. CDR3 coding DNA: TGTGCCAGCAGCTTATCCCGCTCCTATAATTCACCCCTCCACTTT. Together with reference TRBV7-2 and TRBJ1-6, the CDR3 gives the full variable domain: GAGVSQSPSNKVTEKGKDVELRCDPISGHTALYWYRQSLGQGLEFLIYFQGNSAPDKSGLPSDRFSAERTGGSVSTLTIQRTQQEDSAVYLCASSLSRSYNSPLHFGNGTRLTVT.

This sequence joins TRBV19 and TRBJ1-5; D is possibly TRBD1 (6 bases). Germline CDR1 is LNHDA and CDR2 is SQIVND (reference sequence). Trimming removed 2 bases at V and 4 bases at J, with 9 bases between. The CDR3 has 14 residues. Written as DNA, the CDR3 is TGTGCCAGTAGTATAACAGGGAGTAATCAGCCCCAGCATTTT. The encoded protein is CASSITGSNQPQHF.

The V call is TRBV6-6, the J call TRBJ1-5; 8 bases fit TRBD1. V lost 7 bases, J lost 4 bases, and 6 bases stayed unmatched. The germline CDR1 and CDR2 sequences are MNHNY and SVGAGI (reference sequence). The CDR3 has 14 residues. CDR3 loop: CASIIDRGNQPQHF. The CDR3 nucleotides are TGTGCCAGCATCATCGACAGGGGAAATCAGCCCCAGCATTTT.

This clone turned up a few times. The chain uses TRBV7-2 and TRBJ2-2; tentatively, D is TRBD2 (5 bases). V was shortened by 4 bases and J by 3 bases, with 12 bases between the two germline ends. Germline-derived CDR1 and CDR2 are SGHTA and FQGNSA. CDR3 size: 15 residues. The CDR3 DNA is TGTGCCAGCAGCTCTAGAGCGGTTTACACCGGGGAGCTGTTTTTT. This codes for CASSSRAVYTGELFF.

This clone is labeled as large (0.1 to 1%). The chain recombines TRBV30 with TRBJ2-7; no definite D call. The germline V gene encodes CDR1 GTSNPN and CDR2 SVGIG (reference sequence). The CDR3 totals 14 residues. V was trimmed by 5 bases and J by 4 bases, leaving 18 bases between them. The CDR3 spells CAWWRQDGFYEQYF. The CDR3, as DNA: TGTGCCTGGTGGCGCCAGGACGGATTTTACGAGCAGTACTTC.

V is TRBV5-8 and J is TRBJ1-5; 9 bases fit TRBD1. There are 15 residues in the CDR3. Germline values: CDR1 SGHTS, CDR2 YDEGEE. J gave up 2 bases and V 4 bases, and 4 bases lay outside the gene matches. The CDR3 is CASSKDRGGNQPQHF. The CDR3 nucleotides are TGTGCCAGCAGCAAGGACAGGGGTGGCAATCAGCCCCAGCATTTT.

The gene calls are TRBV30 and TRBJ2-7; 9 bases match TRBD1. CDR1 and CDR2 (germline): GTSNPN, SVGIG (reference sequence). Losses at the gene ends were 1 base for V and 6 bases for J; bases not matched to a gene: 4. This CDR3 contains 13 residues. The CDR3 loop reads CAWSGTGEGEQYF. The CDR3 bases are TGTGCCTGGAGTGGGACAGGGGAAGGCGAGCAGTACTTC.

A single count supports this clone. CDR3 in amino acids: CASSRGWQGSAYNEQFF. The DNA of the CDR3 is TGTGCCAGCAGCCGTGGGTGGCAGGGGAGTGCCTACAATGAGCAGTTCTTC. The rearrangement links TRBV5-4 to TRBJ2-1; possibly TRBD1 for D (6 bases). CDR3 length: 17 amino acids. V lost 4 bases, J lost 2 bases, and 19 bases lay in between. Germline lookup yields CDR1 SGHNT and CDR2 YYREEE (reference sequence).

The chain combines TRBV10-2 with TRBJ1-4; the D is unclear. Trimming took off 4 bases at V and 5 bases at J, with 11 bases between the two ends. The CDR3 runs to 14 residues. Germline CDR1 reads WSHSY; CDR2 reads SAAADI. CDR3 DNA: TGCGCCAGCAGTGTTTCCGGTGGAAATGAAAAACTGTTTTTT. It yields the protein CASSVSGGNEKLFF.

The DNA for the CDR3 is TGTGCCAGCAGCTTAACGGCCAGCTCCTACGAGCAGTACTTC. It codes for CASSLTASSYEQYF. The rearrangement joins TRBV7-2 to TRBJ2-7, with D hard to call. V shed 2 bases and J shed 0 bases, with 8 bases lying between them. The germline gives CDR1 SGHTA, CDR2 FQGNSA. CDR3 length equals 14 residues. Full variable domain (remainder filled in from reference TRBV7-2 and TRBJ2-7): GAGVSQSPSNKVTEKGKDVELRCDPISGHTALYWYRQSLGQGLEFLIYFQGNSAPDKSGLPSDRFSAERTGGSVSTLTIQRTQQEDSAVYLCASSLTASSYEQYFGPGTRLTVT.

Only a few counts were recorded for this clone. The chain employs TRBV9 and TRBJ1-3; D is unclear. Trimming left V 3 bases short and J 0 bases short, with 13 bases between. The CDR3 extends over 16 amino acids. Germline V lookup: CDR1 SGDLS, CDR2 YYNGEE. CDR3 in amino acids: CASSDGRVSSGNTIYF. In DNA form, the CDR3 reads TGTGCCAGCAGCGACGGACGGGTGAGCTCTGGAAACACCATATATTTT. Complete variable domain (other parts from reference TRBV9 and TRBJ1-3): DSGVTQTPKHLITATGQRVTLRCSPRSGDLSVYWYQQSLDQGLQFLIQYYNGEERAKGNILERFSAQQFPDLHSELNLSSLELGDSALYFCASSDGRVSSGNTIYFGEGSWLTVV.

This clone was counted only a few times. This rearrangement joins TRBV4-1 to TRBJ1-1, with D possibly matching TRBD1 (5 bases). V shed 3 bases and J shed 4 bases, with 9 bases lying between them. In germline, CDR1 is MGHRA, CDR2 YSYEKL. The length of the CDR3 is 13 residues. CDR3 coding DNA: TGCGCCAGCAGCCATGGGACGGCCACTGAAGCTTTCTTT. It is translated as CASSHGTATEAFF.

The chain carries TRBV18 and TRBJ2-7, with TRBD1 matching over 7 bases. Germline V gene data show CDR1 as KGHSH and CDR2 as LQKENI. The trim removed 3 bases at V and 2 bases at J, leaving 4 bases unmatched. CDR3 size: 14 residues. CDR3 DNA: TGTGCCAGCTCACCCGGGACAGCGGCCTACGAGCAGTACTTC. Protein sequence: CASSPGTAAYEQYF.

The rearrangement joins TRBV6-5 to TRBJ1-5; 7 bases align to TRBD1. CDR1 MNHEY and CDR2 SVGAGI come from the germline V gene. After removal of 5 bases from V and 0 bases from J, the junction contained 4 bases not matched to a gene. This CDR3 region has 15 residues. The CDR3 DNA sequence: TGTGCCAGCAGTCCGACAGGGAATAGCAATCAGCCCCAGCATTTT. It codes for CASSPTGNSNQPQHF.

This clone has more than one count but fewer than ten. The gene calls are TRBV4-1 and TRBJ2-3; 9 bases match TRBD2. The V segment lost 0 bases and the J segment 7 bases; nucleotides outside the gene matches: 17. This CDR3 spans 19 amino acids. Per germline, CDR1 MGHRA and CDR2 YSYEKL. DNA for the CDR3: TGCGCCAGCAGCCAAGATTGGGCGGGGGGGTCCAGTGGCGAGTATACGCAGTATTTT. This encodes CASSQDWAGGSSGEYTQYF.

By its share, this clone is medium-sized. J is TRBJ1-3 and V is TRBV2, with 12 bases aligning to TRBD1. J gave up 3 bases and V 3 bases, and 3 bases lay outside the gene matches. This CDR3 contains 16 residues. The germline CDR1 and CDR2 sequences are SNHLY and FYNNEI. CDR3 protein: CASSEGQGAGGNTIYF. DNA of the CDR3: TGTGCCAGCAGTGAGGGACAGGGGGCAGGTGGAAACACCATATATTTT.

The chain employs TRBV6-5 and TRBJ1-2; TRBD1 is a possible D gene (6 bases). Germline values: CDR1 MNHEY, CDR2 SVGAGI. Trimming left V 3 bases short and J 4 bases short, with 9 bases between. The CDR3 is 13 amino acids. CDR3 residues: CASSYRGPYGYTF. CDR3 nucleotides: TGTGCCAGCAGTTATCGGGGGCCCTATGGCTACACCTTC.

The chain joins TRBV23-1 to TRBJ2-5; 7 bases agree with TRBD1. TRBV23-1 falls under the ORF class, with uncertain function. Trimming took 4 bases from V and 5 from J; bases not matched to a gene: 19. This CDR3 spans 18 amino acids. CDR3 sequence reads: CASSLFGQEAGRWETQYF. CDR3 bases: TGCGCCAGCAGTCTTTTCGGACAGGAGGCAGGTCGTTGGGAGACCCAGTACTTC.

This sequence joins TRBV7-3 and TRBJ2-1; 8 positions match TRBD2. Germline CDR1 and CDR2: SGHTA and FQGTGA. The CDR3 has 16 residues. The junction had 7 bases not matched to a gene; V was cut back by 5 bases and J by 1 base. The CDR3 DNA sequence: TGTGCCAGCAGCCCCCGGCGGGGGGTGTCCTACAATGAGCAGTTCTTC. Amino acid sequence: CASSPRRGVSYNEQFF.

The chain links TRBV29-1 to TRBJ1-2; D is unclear. CDR3 length: 11 residues. With 3 bases removed from V and 0 bases from J, the gap between germline ends came to 2 bases. Looked up from germline, CDR1 is SQVTM and CDR2 is ANQGSEA. CDR3 sequence reads: CSVDSNYGYTF. DNA for the CDR3: TGCAGCGTTGATTCTAACTATGGCTACACCTTC.

V gene TRBV5-6 combines with J gene TRBJ1-5, with D unresolved. V lost 0 bases to trimming and J lost 7 bases, with 14 bases between them. The CDR3 loop spans 15 amino acids. CDR1 and CDR2 (germline): SGHDT, YYEEEE. CDR3: CASSLAGGNKQPQHF. DNA for the CDR3: TGTGCCAGCAGCTTGGCCGGAGGGAATAAACAGCCCCAGCATTTT.

The CDR3 nucleotides are TGCGCCAGCAGCCAGCCGGGACAGGGGTTTGGTGGCTACACCTTC. Encoded protein: CASSQPGQGFGGYTF. The rearrangement joins TRBV4-1 to TRBJ1-2; 10 bases align to TRBD1. Germline V gene lookup returns CDR1 MGHRA and CDR2 YSYEKL. This CDR3 is built from 15 residues. The ends lost 3 bases at V and 7 bases at J; junction bases unmatched: 8.

This clone was detected only a few times. V gene TRBV5-4 combines with J gene TRBJ1-4; the D is unclear. CDR1 is SGHNT, CDR2 YYREEE, per germline (reference sequence). The CDR3 totals 14 residues. The V and J ends lost 2 bases and 5 bases respectively, with 10 bases between them. CDR3 sequence reads: CASSFERKNEKLFF. CDR3 in DNA: TGTGCCAGCAGCTTCGAGCGGAAAAATGAAAAACTGTTTTTT.

In this sample, this clone turned up a few times. The V call is TRBV18, the J call TRBJ2-7, with TRBD2 matching over 10 bases. Unmatched junction bases numbered 10, after V lost 3 bases and J lost 11 bases. There are 14 residues in the CDR3. From germline, CDR1 is KGHSH and CDR2 LQKENI. The CDR3 DNA is TGTGCCAGCTCACCGGCTGGAGCTCTAGCGGGGGAGTACTTC. Its protein product is CASSPAGALAGEYF.